A single sample gave rise to the 6 T cell receptor beta chains below, sequenced in a study of molecular identifiers for immune sequencing clone quantification. TCRdb itself ran the PCR reads through MiXCR, one entry per CDR3 protein. The repertoire holds about 100,000 distinct CDR3 sequences, with roughly a third as singletons. The sequenced sample was naive CD8+ T cells from blood, with Jurkat cell RNA spiked in. Subset of the sample: FACS-sorted CD8+CD4-CCR7+CD45RA+ naive T cells. These receptors all stem from a human donor in good health. Some libraries in this study had Jurkat cell RNA spiked in.

At least ten counts were recorded for this clonotype. The chain carries TRBV27 and TRBJ2-7; TRBD1 might be the D (6 bases). The CDR3 consists of 14 residues. V was clipped by 8 bases and J by 7 bases, with 21 bases between them. Germline V gene data show CDR1 as MNHEY and CDR2 as SMNVEV (reference sequence). CDR3 sequence (DNA): TGTGCCAGCTCCCAGGGGATGCGGGTTTGGGAGCAGTACTTC. Its protein is CASSQGMRVWEQYF.

Concerning this clonotype itself: At one end, the junction sequence differs from germline, possibly due to a read error. The rearrangement links TRBV6-5 to TRBJ2-5, with D possibly matching TRBD1 (6 bases). Germline values: CDR1 MNHEY, CDR2 SVGAGI. The CDR3 extends over 12 amino acids. CDR3 loop: CASSVRGILLNF. The CDR3 DNA is TGTGCCAGCAGTGTTAGGGGGATACTCCTGAACTTC.

In this sample, this clonotype turned up many times. The genes are TRBV29-1 and TRBJ2-7; D is unresolved. Trimming took off 4 bases at V and 4 bases at J, with 14 bases between the two ends. This CDR3 is built from 13 residues. Germline CDR1 and CDR2: SQVTM and ANQGSEA. This CDR3 is CSVVGSGRYEQYF. The DNA of the CDR3 is TGCAGCGTTGTAGGCTCCGGGCGGTACGAGCAGTACTTC.

This chain uses TRBV18 with TRBJ2-7, with TRBD2 identical over 9 bases. From germline, CDR1 is KGHSH and CDR2 LQKENI. J lost 3 bases, V lost 4 bases, and 28 bases had no gene match. CDR3 length: 22 amino acids. This chain's CDR3 is CASSLWEGSGRLAEPEGYEQYF. CDR3 DNA: TGTGCCAGCTCACTTTGGGAGGGGTCGGGGCGACTAGCGGAACCAGAAGGCTACGAGCAGTACTTC.

This clonotype was detected ten times or more. The chain has TRBV29-1 and TRBJ2-7; 10 bases map to TRBD1. This CDR3 comprises 14 residues. V shed 3 bases and J 6 bases; nucleotides not matched to a gene: 8. Germline V gene lookup returns CDR1 SQVTM and CDR2 ANQGSEA. The CDR3 nucleotides are TGCAGCGTTGATTATGGGACAGGGGTTGGCGAGCAGTACTTC. Encoded protein: CSVDYGTGVGEQYF.

The gene calls are TRBV7-9 and TRBJ2-7; D gene uncertain. V lost 0 bases, J lost 1 base, and 10 bases lay in between. Germline lookup yields CDR1 SEHNR and CDR2 FQNEAQ (reference sequence). CDR3 size: 15 residues. The CDR3 DNA follows: TGTGCCAGCAGCTTAGCAGGGCGGAGATCCTACGAGCAGTACTTC. Its protein product is CASSLAGRRSYEQYF.